This T cell receptor (beta chain) was captured by sequencing in a study of CD8 T cells in ankylosing spondylitis. Broader study findings: Previously reported in reactive arthritis synovial fluid and blood were some of the motif variants.

As concerns this clonotype: The antigen remains unidentified.

The CDR3 is made up of 19 amino acids. Germline CDR1 is WSHSY and CDR2 is SAAADI. Trimming stripped 0 bases from V and 1 base from J, with 16 bases between. Making use of molecular barcodes, quantitative 5'-RACE generated TCR beta libraries. TCRdb independently ran MiXCR on the 5' RACE reads; one entry per CDR3 protein. The table shows approximately 39,000 distinct CDR3 sequences, with around 15% occurring only once. This sequence originates from a male donor with ankylosing spondylitis. The specimen was synovial fluid, either unsorted or a sorted T cell fraction (not recorded which). This chain links TRBV10-2 with TRBJ2-6; D is unclear. Here the CDR3 reads CASSESTGPWASGANVLTF. CDR3 nucleotides: TGCGCCAGCAGTGAGTCTACCGGGCCTTGGGCGTCTGGGGCCAACGTCCTGACTTTC.